This section outlines one TCR beta chain sequence together with its context. Its specificity is not known. The CDR3 consists of 14 residues. V lost 3 bases to trimming and J lost 4 bases, with 9 bases between them. CDR1 is SGHAT and CDR2 is FQNNGV in the germline V gene. Assay used: immunoSEQ multiplex PCR; TCRdb lists only in-frame clones, some missing. Of more than 2 million clones in the sample, 95% were seen once. This sample stems from a study of shared clonotypes between healthy human individuals. Study-level findings and limits: Across subsets, estimated richness was generally greater for naive than for memory populations. What limited the represented genetic and exposure-history diversity was the small number of donors.

Within Nashville, Tennessee resided all donors, each a Caucasian adult. The TCR comes from a man between 18 and 29 years old in good health. The specimen was naive CD4+ T cells sorted from blood. Subset meaning: CD45RA+ positively selected. The chain combines TRBV11-2 with TRBJ2-2; either TRBD1 or TRBD2 may fit D (5 bases each). CDR3 nucleotide sequence: TGTGCCAGCAGCTTCAGGGAGCGCACCGGGGAGCTGTTTTTT. Translating gives CASSFRERTGELFF.